The clone carrying this T cell receptor (beta chain) was found many times. Antigen unknown. Sequencing libraries for TCR beta were prepared with iRepertoire HTBI primers and Arm-PCR of CDR3 regions. MiXCR, applied by TCRdb to the multiplex PCR reads, yields one record per CDR3 protein. Of fewer than 400,000 distinct CDR3 sequences listed, less than 25% are singletons. This record comes from a study of regulatory T cells in long-lasting Graves disease. Study-wide context: Persistent cases took antithyroid drugs over 5 years and stayed TSH receptor antibody positive. Study findings and constraints: Persistent disease showed a preference for TRBV28, TRBJ1-2 and TRBJ2-5. Whereas new patients shared 900 to 1,000 public clonotypes, persistent patients shared more, at a few thousand.

Time point given: persistent/refractory GD, antithyroid drugs over 5 years with positive TRAb. With RNA extracted from PBMCs as input, the TCR library was made. Patients came from an endocrinology department in Xi'an, China. Germline-derived CDR1 and CDR2 are SGHTA and FQGNSA. V dropped 5 bases and J dropped 0; count of bases not matched to a gene: 3. The CDR3 sequence is 15 residues long. V and J are TRBV7-2 and TRBJ1-5, with 8 bases that match TRBD1. This clonotype originated in a female donor with Graves disease. The sample was peripheral blood mononuclear cells (PBMCs), taken when the disease was refractory, from a patient treated with antithyroid drugs. CDR3 DNA sequence: TGTGCCAGCAGCGTAACAGGGGGTAGCAATCAGCCCCAGCATTTT. Its translation: CASSVTGGSNQPQHF.